This TCR beta chain originates from a study of control samples from healthy donors and cancer patients. The data were produced by immunoSEQ multiplex PCR, yet TCRdb's version contains in-frame clones alone and is incomplete. The sample lists 350,000 to 450,000 clones, 90% seen once, with just under 6.5% in the top ten. Germline V gene sequence: CDR1 GTSNPN, CDR2 SVGIG (reference sequence). The CDR3 extends over 13 amino acids. The germline V and J ends were trimmed by 1 base and 5 bases, with 11 bases remaining between them. What was sequenced was PBMCs. The chain combines TRBV30 with TRBJ1-1; no clear D gene. This clonotype was obtained from a man between 40 and 49 years old with head and neck cancer. CDR3 sequence: CAWSATMTTEAFF. CDR3 coding DNA: TGTGCCTGGAGTGCAACCATGACGACTGAAGCTTTCTTT.